This T cell receptor beta chain was obtained from a study of blood T cell repertoires in COVID-19 (dated by TCRdb to 2020 to 2022). The study in broad terms: Samples covering the acute and convalescent phases of COVID-19 were provided by collaborators in the United States, Italy and Spain. HLA class I and class II types, where available, came from metadata supplied by the sample provider rather than from assay-based typing. A freely available public database, intended as a resource for researchers studying the immune response to SARS-CoV-2, is where the repertoires were released. Nearly every sample came with metadata listing a de-identified subject ID, COVID-19 status, age in years and sex. The samples were drawn from two sources: the first 160 participants of the ongoing ImmuneRACE study, and about 1,300 subjects contributed by 6 global collaborators. Subjects who had been exposed to COVID-19, were actively infected with it, or had recovered from it provided the deeply sampled blood TCRbeta repertoires that made up the dataset. The prospective study material was composed of cDNA or gDNA derived from T cells, B-cell-depleted T cells, or PBMCs. Results the study describes overall, beyond this receptor: The amount of clinical and demographic metadata varied by source and participant and was provided uncurated.

The CDR3, cysteine through phenylalanine, is 17 amino acids long. Only the CDR3 region is kept as DNA, spanning 51 bases read in frame from base 1. From the germline V gene, CDR1 is MGHRA and CDR2 is YSYEKL. V is reduced by 0 bases and J by 10 bases, leaving a spacing of 22 bases between them. Collaborating institutions collected whole blood in K2EDTA tubes following their own protocols. For TCRbeta analysis, collaborator samples were shipped as frozen whole blood, as isolated PBMCs, or as DNA extracted from either sample type. To note about this clone: No antigen is known for it. No base qualities exist here, and no much larger clone lies one base off it.

TCRbeta CDR3 regions were amplified from genomic DNA by means of the immunoSEQ Assay, a bias-controlled multiplex PCR. The original methods were these. The number of nucleated cells in each sample was estimated by amplification of reference gene primers within the assay. To quantify the absolute abundance of each unique TCRbeta CDR3 rearrangement, sequence reads were collapsed and filtered. For each sample, productive Simpson clonality was calculated as the square root of Simpson's diversity index over productive rearrangements. TCRdb holds this immuneACCESS table with in-frame rearrangements only. Some clones are missing; in checked studies, unresolved V genes explain under half, and the rest has no known cause. The V and J calls and clone size come from that table; D and trimming were worked out from the DNA. The sample contains about 65,000 clones, about 93% of them found a single time. In total, the top ten clones hold approximately 2.9% of the sample.

Source material: peripheral blood. Rearrangement joined TRBV4-1 to TRBJ1-5, with TRBD1 as a weak D call on 6 bases. The source of this sequence is a man in his 70s with active COVID-19. The nucleotides are TGCGCCAGCAGCCAAGAGTGGCGGGGGCAGGCCGGGGATCCCCAGCATTTT. Translated, it reads CASSQEWRGQAGDPQHF.